These 28 T cell receptor beta chains were all obtained from the same sample, sequenced in a study of T cells after yellow fever vaccination. TCRdb redid the calling of the 5' RACE reads with MiXCR, one entry per CDR3 protein. The sample shows about 340,000 distinct CDR3 sequences, 3% to 4.5% of them seen only once. Sequencing was performed on PBMCs, taken 5 days after the yellow fever booster vaccination. The receptors originated from a man aged 18 to 29 who received the YFV17D yellow fever vaccine.

The rearrangement joins TRBV5-1 to TRBJ1-1, with TRBD1 identical over 8 bases. The CDR3 contains 13 residues. J gave up 5 bases and V 5 bases, and 5 bases lay outside the gene matches. Germline CDR1 is SGHRS and CDR2 is YFSETQ. Here the CDR3 DNA reads TGCGCCAGCAGTCAGGGGGCGACGACTGAAGCTTTCTTT. It is translated as CASSQGATTEAFF.

In its sample, this clonotype was seen many times. The V gene is TRBV12-5, the J gene TRBJ1-3; D call uncertain. Looked up from germline, CDR1 is LGHNT and CDR2 is FRNRAP. This CDR3 is built from 16 residues. The V end was cut by 0 bases, the J end by 3 bases, with 12 bases between. This CDR3 reads CASGLVPPVDGNTIYF. CDR3 DNA sequence: TGTGCTAGTGGTTTGGTCCCGCCGGTCGATGGAAACACCATATATTTT.

A few counts support this clonotype. V usage is TRBV18 and J usage is TRBJ1-2; no firm D call. The CDR3 sequence is 14 residues long. The germline CDR1 and CDR2 sequences are KGHSH and LQKENI. The V end lost 4 bases, the J end lost 0 bases, and 9 bases lay between the germline ends. In DNA form, the CDR3 reads TGTGCCAGCTCACGGAAGGGAACTAACTATGGCTACACCTTC. This gives the protein CASSRKGTNYGYTF.

This clonotype was detected many times. The V and J genes are TRBV5-1 and TRBJ2-3; a weak D match, TRBD1 (6 bases). Trimming removed 1 base at V and 4 bases at J, with 10 bases between. Germline lookup yields CDR1 SGHRS and CDR2 YFSETQ. This CDR3 spans 14 amino acids. In DNA, the CDR3 is TGCGCCAGCAGCTTGCAACAGGGTGCAGATACGCAGTATTTT. This sequence encodes CASSLQQGADTQYF.

This clonotype has more than one count but fewer than ten. This CDR3 is CASRNPENGYTF. CDR3 bases: TGTGCCAGCAGAAATCCGGAAAATGGCTACACCTTC. V and J are TRBV6-5 and TRBJ1-2, with unresolved D. This CDR3 is 12 amino acids long. V lost 6 bases, J lost 6 bases, and 11 bases lay in between. Germline lookup yields CDR1 MNHEY and CDR2 SVGAGI.

In its sample, this clonotype was seen a few times. The gene calls are TRBV5-4 and TRBJ2-5; 7 nucleotides align to TRBD2. CDR1 is SGHNT, CDR2 YYREEE, per germline (reference sequence). The J segment lost 2 bases and the V segment lost 9 bases, leaving 10 bases of the junction unmatched. CDR3 size: 14 residues. The CDR3 spells CATTAGLSQETQYF. The CDR3 DNA reads as TGTGCCACCACAGCGGGACTTTCGCAAGAGACCCAGTACTTC.

This chain connects TRBV3-1 to TRBJ2-1; no clear D. The CDR3 covers 15 residues. Germline V gene sequence: CDR1 LGHDT, CDR2 YNNKEL (reference sequence). V was clipped by 1 base and J by 0 bases, with 7 bases between them. CDR3 in amino acids: CASSQVILSYNEQFF. The CDR3 bases are TGTGCCAGCAGCCAAGTAATTCTCTCCTACAATGAGCAGTTCTTC.

The J gene is TRBJ1-6, the V gene TRBV28, with unresolved D. This CDR3 has 12 residues. V gave up 6 bases and J gave up 11 bases, with 11 bases separating them. CDR1 MDHEN and CDR2 SYDVKM come from the germline V gene. The CDR3 DNA sequence: TGTGCCAGCAGCCTCCACCGAGCACCCCTCCACTTT. It encodes CASSLHRAPLHF.

This clonotype was observed at least ten times. The gene calls are TRBV7-2 and TRBJ2-2; D uncertain. Germline lookup yields CDR1 SGHTA and CDR2 FQGNSA. CDR3 length: 12 residues. Trimming removed 5 bases from V and 4 bases from J, with 5 bases in between. CDR3 loop: CASSPGTGELFF. CDR3 bases: TGTGCCAGCAGCCCCGGCACCGGGGAGCTGTTTTTT.

This clonotype was recorded at least ten times. V and J are TRBV7-9 and TRBJ1-6; D possibly corresponds to TRBD1 (5 bases). Germline V gene data show CDR1 as SEHNR and CDR2 as FQNEAQ (reference sequence). Trimming stripped 4 bases from V and 10 bases from J, with 23 bases between. The CDR3 has 17 residues. CDR3 residues: CASSSTLIGTTGSPLHF. The CDR3 DNA sequence: TGTGCCAGCAGCTCCACCCTGATTGGGACCACGGGGTCACCCCTCCACTTT.

V is TRBV7-9 and J is TRBJ1-2; D remains ambiguous. This CDR3 has 15 residues. Trimming removed 0 bases from V and 6 bases from J, with 14 bases in between. Germline V gives CDR1 SEHNR, CDR2 FQNEAQ (reference sequence). The CDR3 region is CASSLASGSRNGYTF. For the CDR3, the DNA is TGTGCCAGCAGCTTAGCGTCGGGATCGAGAAATGGCTACACCTTC. Full variable domain (remainder filled in from reference TRBV7-9 and TRBJ1-2): DTGVSQNPRHKITKRGQNVTFRCDPISEHNRLYWYRQTLGQGPEFLTYFQNEAQLEKSRLLSDRFSAERPKGSFSTLEIQRTEQGDSAMYLCASSLASGSRNGYTFGSGTRLTVV.

This clonotype was seen only a few times. J is TRBJ1-6 and V is TRBV6-1; tentatively, D is TRBD1 (5 bases). Germline-derived CDR1 and CDR2 are MNHNS and SASEGT. Trimming removed 3 bases at V and 9 bases at J, with 18 bases between. CDR3 length equals 16 residues. The CDR3 DNA follows: TGTGCCAGCAGTGATGGGTTTGGGCAGCAGGGTTCACCCCTCCACTTT. Translating gives CASSDGFGQQGSPLHF.

The rearrangement links TRBV2 to TRBJ1-5, with unresolved D. This CDR3 is 14 amino acids long. Deletions cut 4 bases from V and 6 bases from J, with 13 bases between. Germline CDR1 is SNHLY and CDR2 is FYNNEI. The CDR3 reads CASSVLDEGQPQHF. In nucleotides, the CDR3 is TGTGCCAGCAGTGTACTGGACGAAGGTCAGCCCCAGCATTTT.

This clonotype was seen more than once but under ten times. The chain employs TRBV5-1 and TRBJ2-5; D remains unclear. CDR1 is SGHRS, CDR2 YFSETQ, per germline. The CDR3 contains 13 residues. V lost 0 bases and J lost 5, with 8 bases in between. DNA of the CDR3: TGCGCCAGCAGCTTGGGGGATTTTGAGACCCAGTACTTC. Protein sequence: CASSLGDFETQYF.

This clonotype was observed a few times. The gene calls are TRBV4-3 and TRBJ1-2, with D possibly being TRBD1 (6 bases). V was shortened by 0 bases and J by 4 bases, with 15 bases between the two germline ends. Looked up from germline, CDR1 is LGHNA and CDR2 is YSLEER. The CDR3 is 16 residues long. CDR3 in DNA: TGCGCCAGCAGCCAAGATAGGTCAGGGGCTGGCTATGGCTACACCTTC. Translated, it gives CASSQDRSGAGYGYTF.

Many counts were recorded for this clonotype. CDR3 sequence reads: CASSQGTGTYEQYF. CDR3 sequence (DNA): TGTGCCAGCAGCCAAGGGACAGGGACCTACGAGCAGTACTTC. The gene calls are TRBV3-1 and TRBJ2-7, with 8 bases identical to TRBD1. This CDR3 is built from 14 residues. Germline trimming cut 1 base from V and 2 bases from J; bases unmatched to any gene: 1. The V gene's germline CDR1 is LGHDT and CDR2 YNNKEL (reference sequence).

Many counts were recorded for this clonotype. The chain couples TRBV28 to TRBJ2-3; 8 bases match TRBD2. The V gene end was trimmed by 6 bases and the J gene end by 4 bases; junction bases not matched to a gene: 9. This CDR3 contains 15 residues. CDR1 and CDR2 from the germline V gene are MDHEN and SYDVKM. As DNA, the CDR3 is TGTGCCAGCAGCGAGGCGGGGGGAGTATCAGATACGCAGTATTTT. Amino acid sequence: CASSEAGGVSDTQYF.

This clonotype came up a few times. The V call is TRBV3-1, the J call TRBJ1-1; D unclear. The germline V and J ends were trimmed by 1 base and 8 bases, with 8 bases remaining between them. CDR3 length: 12 residues. Germline values: CDR1 LGHDT, CDR2 YNNKEL (reference sequence). CDR3 region: CASSQGTREAFF. The CDR3 nucleotides are TGTGCCAGCAGCCAAGGGACCAGAGAAGCTTTCTTT.

This clonotype occurred a few times. V is TRBV20-1 and J is TRBJ1-1, with 9 bases aligning to TRBD1. From germline, CDR1 is DFQATT and CDR2 SNEGSKA (reference sequence). The CDR3 consists of 15 residues. Trimming at V came to 5 bases and at J to 8 bases, leaving 15 bases not matched to a gene. The CDR3 DNA reads TGCAGTGCTCGACCGCCCACGGGACAGGGTACGGAAGCTTTCTTT. Protein product: CSARPPTGQGTEAFF.

This clonotype was detected a few times. The rearrangement joins TRBV6-5 to TRBJ2-7, with TRBD1 identical over 12 bases. The V segment lost 2 bases and the J segment 8 bases; nucleotides outside the gene matches: 4. Per the germline V gene, CDR1 is MNHEY and CDR2 is SVGAGI. The CDR3 loop spans 14 amino acids. The CDR3 is CASSYDGTGGKQYV. The CDR3 DNA reads as TGTGCCAGCAGTTACGACGGGACAGGGGGCAAGCAGTACGTC.

V gene TRBV12-3 or TRBV12-4 combines with J gene TRBJ2-3; 14 nucleotides align to TRBD2. The V segment lost 4 bases and the J segment 0 bases; nucleotides outside the gene matches: 6. This CDR3 contains 18 residues. This CDR3 is CASSSPGTSGGSTDTQYF. Here the CDR3 DNA reads TGTGCCAGCAGTTCTCCCGGGACTAGCGGGGGCAGCACAGATACGCAGTATTTT.

There are a few counts of this clonotype. The chain uses TRBV12-3 or TRBV12-4 and TRBJ2-2; 8 bases are shared with TRBD1. Unmatched junction bases numbered 3, after V lost 6 bases and J lost 6 bases. This CDR3 is built from 13 residues. The CDR3 DNA follows: TGTGCCAGCAGAAGCAGGGGGCCCGGGGAGCTGTTTTTT. Translated, it gives CASRSRGPGELFF.

This clonotype was counted ten times or more. The chain joins TRBV5-1 to TRBJ2-7; a possible D gene is TRBD2 (5 bases). CDR1 is SGHRS, CDR2 YFSETQ, per germline. CDR3 length: 15 residues. V was cut by 9 bases and J by 0 bases, with 19 bases left in between. The DNA for the CDR3 is TGCGCCACCCGACCCTCAGCGGACCCCTCCTACGAGCAGTACGTC. Translated: CATRPSADPSYEQYV.

This chain links TRBV5-6 with TRBJ1-3; D ambiguous. The V end lost 2 bases, the J end lost 2 bases, and 5 bases lay between the germline ends. CDR1 is SGHDT and CDR2 is YYEEEE in the germline V gene. The CDR3 runs to 13 residues. Here the CDR3 reads CASSLNPGNTIYF. The CDR3 DNA follows: TGTGCCAGCAGCTTAAACCCTGGAAACACCATATATTTT. Full variable domain (remainder filled in from reference TRBV5-6 and TRBJ1-3): DAGVTQSPTHLIKTRGQQVTLRCSPKSGHDTVSWYQQALGQGPQFIFQYYEEEERQRGNFPDRFSGHQFPNYSSELNVNALLLGDSALYLCASSLNPGNTIYFGEGSWLTVV.

This clonotype has just a few counts. The CDR3 is CASSDSPGGSGANVLTF. CDR3 sequence (DNA): TGTGCCAGCAGTGACTCCCCCGGGGGCTCTGGGGCCAACGTCCTGACTTTC. The chain employs TRBV6-4 and TRBJ2-6; TRBD2 might be the D (6 bases). The CDR3 has 17 residues. V lost 0 bases and J lost 0, with 9 bases in between. The germline gives CDR1 MRHNA, CDR2 SNTAGT.

This clonotype showed up many times. The CDR3 sequence is CASSQYRLLGNEQFF. CDR3 DNA: TGCGCCAGCAGCCAATATCGCCTCCTTGGGAATGAGCAGTTCTTC. J is TRBJ2-1 and V is TRBV4-3; unclear D gene. The length of the CDR3 is 15 residues. CDR1 and CDR2 from the germline V gene are LGHNA and YSLEER. The germline V and J ends were trimmed by 2 bases and 7 bases, with 15 bases remaining between them.

This clonotype was counted ten times or more. This chain connects TRBV9 to TRBJ2-1; 12 bases match TRBD1. The CDR3 is 16 residues long. Unmatched junction bases numbered 5, after V lost 3 bases and J lost 4 bases. The germline V gene has CDR1 SGDLS and CDR2 YYNGEE. CDR3 loop: CASSAAGQGAYNEQFF. CDR3 DNA sequence: TGTGCCAGCAGCGCGGCGGGACAGGGGGCATACAATGAGCAGTTCTTC. Complete variable domain (other parts from reference TRBV9 and TRBJ2-1): DSGVTQTPKHLITATGQRVTLRCSPRSGDLSVYWYQQSLDQGLQFLIQYYNGEERAKGNILERFSAQQFPDLHSELNLSSLELGDSALYFCASSAAGQGAYNEQFFGPGTRLTVL.

The rearrangement uses TRBV6-2 or TRBV6-3 and TRBJ2-2; no definite D call. Trimming pared 11 bases from V and 4 bases from J, leaving 17 bases between. The CDR3 extends over 14 amino acids. Germline V gene sequence: CDR1 MNHEY, CDR2 SVGEGT. Here the CDR3 DNA reads TGTGCCTCAGTCCCAGTTCCCCCCACCGGGGAGCTGTTTTTT. The encoded protein is CASVPVPPTGELFF.